What follows are 21 T cell receptor beta chains derived from one specimen sequenced in a study of Graves' ophthalmopathy and Graves' hyperthyroidism. Investigators amplified TCR beta CDR3 regions from RNA transcripts. Amplification began with first-round RT-PCR using HTBI primers, then second-round multiplex PCR was performed. TCRdb re-called the multiplex PCR reads through MiXCR, storing one row per CDR3 protein. Of over 150,000 distinct CDR3 sequences in the sample, 30% to 45% were seen once. Sequences were obtained from peripheral blood. These receptors originate from a woman in her forties with Graves' ophthalmopathy.

This sequence joins TRBV20-1 and TRBJ1-1; D may be TRBD1 (6 bases). Germline lookup yields CDR1 DFQATT and CDR2 SNEGSKA (reference sequence). Trimming shortened V by 6 bases and J by 0 bases, and 14 bases separated the two germline ends. The CDR3 totals 14 residues. CDR3 in DNA: TGCAGTGCGTATCCGGGACATCTGAACACTGAAGCTTTCTTT. Translating it yields CSAYPGHLNTEAFF.

V usage is TRBV28 and J usage is TRBJ1-1, with 9 bases matching TRBD1. Germline CDR1 and CDR2: MDHEN and SYDVKM. CDR3 length: 14 residues. V was pared by 11 bases and J by 4 bases, with 11 bases of the junction left unmatched. In nucleotides, the CDR3 is TGTGCCGGAACCGGGACAGGGTGGGCCACTGAAGCTTTCTTT. Its translation is CAGTGTGWATEAFF.

This clonotype was counted ten times or more. The chain has TRBV7-3 and TRBJ2-7; 9 bases agree with TRBD1. CDR3 size: 13 residues. J lost 6 bases, V lost 8 bases, and 8 bases had no gene match. Germline loops: CDR1 SGHTA, CDR2 FQGTGA. CDR3 DNA: TGTGCCAGCGGAACCGGGACAGGGACCGAGCAGTACTTC. Translating it yields CASGTGTGTEQYF.

The chain has TRBV24-1 and TRBJ1-2; a possible D gene is TRBD1 (5 bases). The CDR3 has 13 residues. Trimming left V 8 bases short and J 1 base short, with 10 bases between. CDR1 is KGHDR, CDR2 SFDVKD, per germline. The CDR3 region has the DNA TGTGCCACCATAGGGACGCTTAACTATGGCTACACCTTC. Its protein product is CATIGTLNYGYTF.

The chain has TRBV6-5 and TRBJ1-1; D is possibly TRBD1 (5 bases). CDR3 length equals 14 residues. CDR1 is MNHEY, CDR2 SVGAGI, per germline. Trimming took 0 bases from V and 6 from J, leaving 11 bases between them. CDR3 sequence reads: CASSYSQGKAEAFF. The CDR3 region has the DNA TGTGCCAGCAGTTACTCTCAGGGAAAGGCTGAAGCTTTCTTT.

This clonotype was observed many times. The gene calls are TRBV5-1 and TRBJ1-3; D might be TRBD1 (5 bases). Looked up from germline, CDR1 is SGHRS and CDR2 is YFSETQ. The length of the CDR3 is 15 residues. V dropped 5 bases and J dropped 0 bases, with 12 bases sitting between them. CDR3 loop: CASRPGLISGNTIYF. Written as DNA, the CDR3 is TGCGCCAGCAGACCGGGACTCATCTCTGGAAACACCATATATTTT.

Many counts were recorded for this clonotype. A single base separates this from a much larger clone, so it may be a read error. The chain's CDR3 is CASSPGQIYGYTF. CDR3 coding DNA: TGTGCCAGCAGCCCGGGACAGATCTATGGCTACACCTTC. The chain employs TRBV6-1 and TRBJ1-2; 7 nucleotides align to TRBD1. Germline assignment: CDR1 MNHNS and CDR2 SASEGT. Losses at the gene ends were 6 bases for V and 4 bases for J; bases not matched to a gene: 5. CDR3 length: 13 amino acids.

The V gene is TRBV19, the J gene TRBJ2-2; 14 nucleotides line up with TRBD2. CDR1 and CDR2 from the germline V gene are LNHDA and SQIVND (reference sequence). The CDR3 totals 18 residues. Trimming at V came to 6 bases and at J to 4 bases, leaving 10 bases not matched to a gene. CDR3 region: CASRVGLAGARGTGELFF. Here the CDR3 DNA reads TGTGCCAGTAGGGTGGGACTAGCGGGGGCCCGAGGCACCGGGGAGCTGTTTTTT.

Ten or more counts support this clonotype. A much larger clone lies one base from this, so it may be a read error. V gene TRBV24-1 combines with J gene TRBJ1-1; maybe TRBD1 (5 bases). Germline V gene lookup returns CDR1 KGHDR and CDR2 SFDVKD. CDR3 length: 13 residues. The CDR3 loop is CATSAGRNAEAFF. CDR3 nucleotide sequence: TGTGCCACCAGTGCGGGGCGGAACGCTGAAGCTTTCTTT.

The chain has TRBV6-2 or TRBV6-3 and TRBJ2-7; D gene unclear. V was clipped by 1 base and J by 3 bases, with 7 bases between them. This CDR3 is 13 amino acids long. CDR1 is MNHEY, CDR2 SVGEGT, per germline. Here the CDR3 reads CASSYWAVYEQYF. As DNA, the CDR3 is TGTGCCAGCAGTTACTGGGCAGTCTACGAGCAGTACTTC.

This clonotype appeared many times. This chain joins TRBV6-1 and TRBJ1-1; 8 bases match TRBD1. The CDR3 loop spans 15 amino acids. Germline V gene data show CDR1 as MNHNS and CDR2 as SASEGT. Losses at the gene ends were 6 bases for V and 1 base for J; bases not matched to a gene: 7. CDR3 sequence (DNA): TGTGCCAGCAGGGAGACAGGGGTGGGGAACACTGAAGCTTTCTTT. Amino acids: CASRETGVGNTEAFF.

This chain connects TRBV27 to TRBJ1-2; the D gene is possibly TRBD1 (6 bases). This CDR3 has 16 residues. V dropped 4 bases and J dropped 3 bases, with 18 bases sitting between them. Germline V CDR1 and CDR2: MNHEY, SMNVEV (reference sequence). The DNA for the CDR3 is TGTGCCAGCAGTTCAAATGTTGGACAGCAACACTATGGCTACACCTTC. Translating it yields CASSSNVGQQHYGYTF.

The rearrangement joins TRBV12-3 or TRBV12-4 to TRBJ1-1; 8 bases are shared with TRBD1. This CDR3 is built from 15 residues. Trimming removed 5 bases from V and 4 bases from J; junction bases left unmatched: 9. CDR3 nucleotide sequence: TGTGCCAGCAGTCCCATGGACAGGGTCGGCACTGAAGCTTTCTTT. Its protein product is CASSPMDRVGTEAFF.

The V and J genes are TRBV6-1 and TRBJ1-2; no clear D gene. Germline V gene data show CDR1 as MNHNS and CDR2 as SASEGT. Deletions cut 7 bases from V and 0 bases from J, with 12 bases between. The CDR3 loop spans 14 amino acids. The CDR3 region has the DNA TGTGCCAGCACCGAATCCCTCGCTAACTATGGCTACACCTTC. Protein product: CASTESLANYGYTF.

The chain is built from TRBV6-5 and TRBJ1-6; possible D gene TRBD1, 6 bases. Germline-derived CDR1 and CDR2 are MNHEY and SVGAGI. Trimming took 0 bases from V and 8 from J, leaving 11 bases between them. The CDR3 has 15 amino acids. CDR3 in amino acids: CASSYSQGMDSPLHF. In DNA, the CDR3 is TGTGCCAGCAGTTACTCCCAGGGGATGGATTCACCCCTCCACTTT.

A few counts support this clonotype. Sequence at one end of the junction differs from germline and may be a read error. The V and J genes are TRBV7-8 and TRBJ2-5, with 9 bases that match TRBD1. The CDR3 totals 11 residues. The germline gives CDR1 SGHVS, CDR2 FQNEAQ. CDR3 DNA: TGTGCCAGCAGCTTGTCGGGACAGGGAAGCTTC. Translated, it gives CASSLSGQGSF.

To note about this clonotype: The junction departs from germline at one end; a sequencing error may be responsible. The chain is built from TRBV6-2 or TRBV6-3 and TRBJ2-7; the D is unclear. The CDR3 contains 17 residues. CDR1 MNHEY and CDR2 SVGEGT come from the germline V gene. In nucleotides, the CDR3 is TGTACCAGCAGTTACTCCCTCATTCCACAAAGGGCCCACGAGCAGTACTTC. Protein: CTSSYSLIPQRAHEQYF.

The V call is TRBV12-3 or TRBV12-4, the J call TRBJ1-1; TRBD1 might be the D (5 bases). The length of the CDR3 is 15 residues. Deletions cut 8 bases from V and 0 bases from J, with 16 bases between. CDR3 region: CASLLGPLMNTEAFF. CDR3 sequence (DNA): TGTGCCAGCCTCCTGGGACCACTGATGAACACTGAAGCTTTCTTT.

The sample holds many counts of this clonotype. J is TRBJ1-3 and V is TRBV7-9, with D possibly being TRBD1 (5 bases). The CDR3 loop spans 16 amino acids. With 5 bases removed from V and 0 bases from J, the gap between germline ends came to 14 bases. The germline CDR1 and CDR2 sequences are SEHNR and FQNEAQ (reference sequence). The CDR3 protein is CASSGTRDLSGNTIYF. The CDR3 nucleotides are TGTGCCAGCAGCGGGACGCGGGATCTCTCTGGAAACACCATATATTTT.

This sequence joins TRBV12-3 or TRBV12-4 and TRBJ2-7; TRBD2 might be the D (6 bases). Trimming took off 6 bases at V and 7 bases at J, with 16 bases between the two ends. The length of the CDR3 is 13 residues. CDR3 DNA: TGTGCCAGCAGCCCTCCGGCTAGCGAAGAGCAGTACTTC. It translates to CASSPPASEEQYF.

The chain is built from TRBV6-1 and TRBJ2-7, with D possibly being TRBD1 (5 bases). The CDR3 totals 17 residues. Germline V gene lookup returns CDR1 MNHNS and CDR2 SASEGT. V was trimmed by 6 bases and J by 3 bases, leaving 24 bases between them. CDR3 loop: CASSLSEESQGNYEQYF. The CDR3 coding sequence is TGTGCCAGCAGCCTAAGTGAAGAGTCTCAGGGCAACTACGAGCAGTACTTC.